The clone carrying this T cell receptor (beta chain) was detected only once. The target antigen is unknown. A much bigger clone sits one base away, suggesting this may be a read error. TCRdb recomputed calls from the reads with MiXCR, one row per CDR3 protein. The repertoire holds about 250,000 distinct CDR3 sequences, with approximately 17% as singletons. The CDR3 length is 16 residues. The V end was cut by 5 bases, the J end by 3 bases, with 16 bases between. This specimen belongs to a study of T cell repertoires in cytomegalovirus infection. For the study at large: It can be stated that public TCR beta signatures indicated CMV infection as well as a matching HLA type.

Study outcomes and limitations: Across the ex vivo response, the dominant clonotypes were HLA-C-restricted CMV-specific TCR beta clonotypes.

The chain employs TRBV12-3 or TRBV12-4 and TRBJ2-2; D may be TRBD1 (5 bases). This TCR derives from a human donor in good health (CMV status not recorded). Some clones in this sample may be carry-over from other donors' samples. Sequenced material: CD8+ T cells from PBMCs. The CDR3 nucleotides are TGTGCCAGCAGTCGCGACAGTGGGCGAGACACCGGGGAGCTGTTTTTT. This gives the protein CASSRDSGRDTGELFF.